The TCR beta chain described here comes from a study of breast tumors, draining lymph nodes, adjacent tissues. Study-level points and caveats: Luminal-like breast cancer showed significantly higher tumor–nontumor repertoire similarity than basal-like.

From germline, CDR1 is SGDLS and CDR2 YYNGEE. The junction had 4 bases not matched to a gene; V was cut back by 0 bases and J by 3 bases. CDR3 length: 15 amino acids. MiXCR, applied by TCRdb to the multiplex PCR reads, yields one record per CDR3 protein. Of 60,000 to 70,000 distinct CDR3 sequences in the sample, 57% are singletons; the top ten hold roughly 19%. In its sample, this clonotype was seen once. The antigen remains unidentified. The source is a female donor with breast cancer. Some clones in this sample may be carry-over from other donors' samples. J is TRBJ2-7 and V is TRBV9, with 9 nucleotides matching TRBD2. Sequencing input: breast tumor tissue. The CDR3 spells CASSVDAGGYYEQYF. The CDR3 DNA reads TGTGCCAGCAGCGTAGACGCGGGAGGGTACTACGAGCAGTACTTC.